One sample yielded the 20 T cell receptor beta chains listed below, sequenced in a study of PD-1 blockade in classical Hodgkin lymphoma. Each patient experienced a relapse that followed autologous stem cell transplantation, and brentuximab vedotin exposure varied. Using immunoSEQ multiplex PCR, the repertoire was profiled, and TCRdb retains in-frame clones only, with some absent. The sample includes some 41,000 clones, about 85% of them seen just once. This specimen was peripheral blood mononuclear cells (PBMCs), taken before the second cycle of nivolumab. These receptors were collected from a human donor with classical Hodgkin lymphoma.

The J gene is TRBJ1-2, the V gene TRBV28, with D perhaps TRBD1 (5 bases). Germline V CDR1 and CDR2: MDHEN, SYDVKM. The CDR3 spans 14 residues. Trimming removed 5 bases from V and 2 bases from J, with 12 bases in between. The DNA for the CDR3 is TGTGCCAGCAGTGAAAACAGGCGCAACTATGGCTACACCTTC. Protein sequence: CASSENRRNYGYTF.

This chain uses TRBV5-1 with TRBJ2-2; no clear D. V was pared by 0 bases and J by 4 bases, with 4 bases between. The CDR3 contains 13 residues. The germline V gene encodes CDR1 SGHRS and CDR2 YFSETQ. CDR3 sequence: CASSLGGTGELFF. DNA for the CDR3: TGCGCCAGCAGCTTGGGGGGCACCGGGGAGCTGTTTTTT.

The count of this clone is one. The chain links TRBV9 to TRBJ2-2, with D unclear. This CDR3 is 13 amino acids long. From germline, CDR1 is SGDLS and CDR2 YYNGEE. Trimming left V 2 bases short and J 4 bases short, with 6 bases between. CDR3 DNA: TGTGCCAGCAGCGTTGATGGCACCGGGGAGCTGTTTTTT. This gives the protein CASSVDGTGELFF.

The J gene is TRBJ2-3, the V gene TRBV28, with 8 bases lining up with TRBD2. Losses at the gene ends were 3 bases for V and 6 bases for J; bases not matched to a gene: 11. The CDR3 runs to 16 residues. Germline V gene lookup returns CDR1 MDHEN and CDR2 SYDVKM. The CDR3 region is CASSFHSPGLDDTQYF. CDR3 in DNA: TGTGCCAGCAGTTTTCACTCACCGGGACTAGATGATACGCAGTATTTT. The whole variable domain, remainder taken from reference TRBV28 and TRBJ2-3, is DVKVTQSSRYLVKRTGEKVFLECVQDMDHENMFWYRQDPGLGLRLIYFSYDVKMKEKGDIPEGYSVSREKKERFSLILESASTNQTSMYLCASSFHSPGLDDTQYFGPGTRLTVL.

The V and J genes are TRBV18 and TRBJ2-3; TRBD2 matches at 11 bases. The V gene's germline CDR1 is KGHSH and CDR2 LQKENI. The CDR3 contains 15 residues. V trimming: 0 bases; J trimming: 7 bases; junction bases outside the gene matches: 3. This CDR3 is CASSPPSSGRNTQYF. CDR3 nucleotide sequence: TGTGCCAGCTCACCACCGTCTAGCGGGAGGAATACGCAGTATTTT.

V usage is TRBV18 and J usage is TRBJ2-1; 11 bases line up with TRBD2. The CDR3 consists of 16 residues. Germline V gives CDR1 KGHSH, CDR2 LQKENI. The V segment lost 3 bases and the J segment 5 bases; nucleotides outside the gene matches: 6. CDR3 sequence: CASSPISGGVNNEQFF. The CDR3 DNA reads TGTGCCAGCTCACCGATTAGCGGGGGGGTTAACAATGAGCAGTTCTTC.

The chain couples TRBV6-5 to TRBJ1-6; no definite D call. Trimming took 2 bases from V and 10 from J, leaving 9 bases between them. The CDR3 loop spans 13 amino acids. In germline, CDR1 is MNHEY, CDR2 SVGAGI. CDR3 sequence: CASSYMGISPLHF. In DNA, the CDR3 is TGTGCCAGCAGTTACATGGGAATCTCACCCCTCCACTTT.

This clone occurred a few times. V gene TRBV4-1 combines with J gene TRBJ1-1; 9 nucleotides agree with TRBD1. Germline loops: CDR1 MGHRA, CDR2 YSYEKL. V was pared by 5 bases and J by 4 bases, with 8 bases of the junction left unmatched. CDR3 size: 15 residues. The CDR3 region has the DNA TGCGCCAGCAGCTATACTTGGACAGGGGTCACTGAAGCTTTCTTT. Translating it yields CASSYTWTGVTEAFF.

V is TRBV10-3 and J is TRBJ2-5, with a possible D match to TRBD2 (5 bases). Trimming stripped 2 bases from V and 1 base from J, with 11 bases between. Germline V gene sequence: CDR1 ENHRY, CDR2 SYGVKD. This CDR3 is 15 amino acids long. The CDR3 loop is CAISEKRPPQETQYF. Here the CDR3 DNA reads TGTGCCATCAGTGAGAAGCGGCCACCCCAAGAGACCCAGTACTTC.

V and J are TRBV11-2 and TRBJ2-2; D gene ambiguous. Trimming shortened V by 3 bases and J by 4 bases, and 6 bases separated the two germline ends. CDR1 and CDR2 (germline): SGHAT, FQNNGV. This CDR3 has 13 amino acids. The CDR3 sequence: CASSFAATGELFF. The CDR3 DNA follows: TGTGCCAGCAGCTTCGCGGCCACCGGGGAGCTGTTTTTT.

The chain joins TRBV6-1 to TRBJ2-1; no clear D gene. The CDR3 consists of 11 residues. Germline V gives CDR1 MNHNS, CDR2 SASEGT. Trimming removed 5 bases from V and 9 bases from J, with 8 bases in between. CDR3 bases: TGTGCCAGCAGTTACGGCGGTGAGCAGTTCTTC. Its translation is CASSYGGEQFF.

This clone was seen only once. The rearrangement links TRBV29-1 to TRBJ2-3; 12 positions agree with TRBD2. CDR3 length: 16 amino acids. Germline trimming cut 2 bases from V and 6 bases from J; bases unmatched to any gene: 9. Germline V gene sequence: CDR1 SQVTM, CDR2 ANQGSEA. CDR3 loop: CSVEHWLAGGWDTQYF. CDR3 DNA: TGCAGCGTTGAACACTGGCTAGCGGGAGGGTGGGATACGCAGTATTTT.

This clone was picked up a small number of times. The chain is built from TRBV5-1 and TRBJ2-7; 10 nucleotides line up with TRBD1. The CDR3 is 15 amino acids. V lost 2 bases and J lost 3; bases outside the gene matches: 5. Germline CDR1 SGHRS, CDR2 YFSETQ. In DNA, the CDR3 is TGCGCCAGCAGCTTAGGGACAGGGGTCGGCTACGAGCAGTACTTC. Translating gives CASSLGTGVGYEQYF.

The genes are TRBV18 and TRBJ1-4; possible D gene TRBD1, 6 bases. V was cut by 2 bases and J by 7 bases, with 20 bases left in between. In germline, CDR1 is KGHSH, CDR2 LQKENI. The CDR3 sequence is 17 residues long. CDR3: CASSPKPLSGAGEKLFF. The DNA of the CDR3 is TGTGCCAGCTCACCAAAGCCCCTATCGGGGGCAGGTGAAAAACTGTTTTTT.

The V call is TRBV28, the J call TRBJ2-3; TRBD1 matches at 10 bases. This CDR3 spans 16 amino acids. V lost 3 bases, J lost 4 bases, and 7 bases stayed unmatched. CDR1 is MDHEN and CDR2 is SYDVKM in the germline V gene. CDR3 amino acids: CASSFSSGQGADTQYF. Here the CDR3 DNA reads TGTGCCAGCAGTTTCTCGTCTGGACAGGGGGCAGATACGCAGTATTTT.

J is TRBJ1-2 and V is TRBV28, with 8 bases lining up with TRBD1. V lost 2 bases and J lost 7; bases outside the gene matches: 6. CDR1 is MDHEN, CDR2 SYDVKM, per germline. The CDR3 spans 14 residues. The CDR3 bases are TGTGCCAGCAGTTTACCAGGACAGGGTGGTGGCTACACCTTC. Residues: CASSLPGQGGGYTF.

This clone was observed a handful of times. V is TRBV7-8 and J is TRBJ2-7; TRBD1 matches 8 bases. This CDR3 has 16 amino acids. J gave up 0 bases and V 5 bases, and 9 bases lay outside the gene matches. CDR1 SGHVS and CDR2 FQNEAQ come from the germline V gene. CDR3: CASSTLRQGSSYEQYF. Here the CDR3 DNA reads TGTGCCAGCAGCACCCTTAGACAGGGGAGCTCCTACGAGCAGTACTTC.

This clone appeared once. This chain uses TRBV5-4 with TRBJ2-3; the D gene is possibly TRBD2 (6 bases). The germline V gene encodes CDR1 SGHNT and CDR2 YYREEE (reference sequence). The CDR3 runs 12 residues. Between the trimmed V and J ends, which lost 4 bases and 9 bases, there was a span of 12 bases. CDR3 loop: CASSRDSQTQYF. Here the CDR3 DNA reads TGTGCCAGCAGCCGGGACTCCCAGACGCAGTATTTT.

This clone appeared once. The chain recombines TRBV6-6 with TRBJ2-7, with D perhaps matching TRBD2 (7 bases). The V end lost 2 bases, the J end lost 6 bases, and 8 bases lay between the germline ends. Germline V gene sequence: CDR1 MNHNY, CDR2 SVGAGI (reference sequence). The CDR3 extends over 12 amino acids. The CDR3 reads CASSYGGAEQYF. DNA for the CDR3: TGTGCCAGCAGTTACGGGGGGGCCGAGCAGTACTTC.

V and J are TRBV4-3 and TRBJ2-5; D call uncertain. Trimming left V 2 bases short and J 2 bases short, with 9 bases between. This CDR3 contains 14 residues. Germline V gives CDR1 LGHNA, CDR2 YSLEER. The CDR3 bases are TGCGCCAGCAGCCAAAGACACCTTCAAGAGACCCAGTACTTC. This encodes CASSQRHLQETQYF.